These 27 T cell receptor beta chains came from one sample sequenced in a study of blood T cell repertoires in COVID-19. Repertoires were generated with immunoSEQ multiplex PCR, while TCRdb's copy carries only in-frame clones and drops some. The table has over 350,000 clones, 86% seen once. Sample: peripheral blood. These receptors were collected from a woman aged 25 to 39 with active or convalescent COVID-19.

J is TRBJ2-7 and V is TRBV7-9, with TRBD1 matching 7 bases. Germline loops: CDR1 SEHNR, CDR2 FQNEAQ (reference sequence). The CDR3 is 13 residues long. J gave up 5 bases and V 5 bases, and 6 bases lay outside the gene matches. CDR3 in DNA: TGTGCCAGCAGCCGCCGCCAGGGGGACGAGCAGTACTTC. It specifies CASSRRQGDEQYF.

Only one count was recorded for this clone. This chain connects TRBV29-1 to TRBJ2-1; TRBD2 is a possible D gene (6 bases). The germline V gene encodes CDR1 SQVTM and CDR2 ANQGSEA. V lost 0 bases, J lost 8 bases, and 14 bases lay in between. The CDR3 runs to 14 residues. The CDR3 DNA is TGCAGCGTTGAAGATGGATGGAGGGTAGATGAGCAGTTCTTC. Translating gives CSVEDGWRVDEQFF.

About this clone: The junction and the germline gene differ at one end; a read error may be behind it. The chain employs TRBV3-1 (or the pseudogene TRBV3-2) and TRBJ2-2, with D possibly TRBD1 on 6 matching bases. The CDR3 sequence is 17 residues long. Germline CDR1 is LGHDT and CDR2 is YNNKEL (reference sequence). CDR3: CASSQSYRAPNTGELLF. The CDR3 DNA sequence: TGTGCCAGCAGCCAATCTTACAGGGCACCGAACACCGGGGAGCTGCTTTTT.

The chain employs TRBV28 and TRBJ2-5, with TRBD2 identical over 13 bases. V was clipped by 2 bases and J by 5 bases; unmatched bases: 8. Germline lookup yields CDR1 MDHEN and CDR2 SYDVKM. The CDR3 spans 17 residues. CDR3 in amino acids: CASSLPTSGRAGETQYF. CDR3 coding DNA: TGTGCCAGCAGTTTACCCACTAGCGGGAGGGCCGGTGAGACCCAGTACTTC.

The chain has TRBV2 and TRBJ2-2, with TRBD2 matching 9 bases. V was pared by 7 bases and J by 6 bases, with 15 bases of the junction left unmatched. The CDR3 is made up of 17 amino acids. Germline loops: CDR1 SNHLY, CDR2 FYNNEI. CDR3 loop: CASTQMLPGLASGELFF. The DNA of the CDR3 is TGTGCCAGCACTCAAATGCTTCCGGGACTAGCATCCGGGGAGCTGTTTTTT.

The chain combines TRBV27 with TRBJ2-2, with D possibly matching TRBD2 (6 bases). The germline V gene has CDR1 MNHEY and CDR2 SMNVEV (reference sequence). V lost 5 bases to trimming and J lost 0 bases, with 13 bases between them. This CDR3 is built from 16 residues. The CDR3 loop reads CASSPLGGPNTGELFF. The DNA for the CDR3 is TGTGCCAGCAGTCCCCTCGGGGGACCGAACACCGGGGAGCTGTTTTTT.

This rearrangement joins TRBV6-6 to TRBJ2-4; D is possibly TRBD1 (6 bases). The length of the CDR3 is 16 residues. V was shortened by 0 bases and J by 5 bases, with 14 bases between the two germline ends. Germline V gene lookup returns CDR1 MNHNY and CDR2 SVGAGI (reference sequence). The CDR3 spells CASSYSIGGNENIQYF. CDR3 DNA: TGTGCCAGCAGTTACTCGATAGGGGGAAATGAAAACATTCAGTACTTC.

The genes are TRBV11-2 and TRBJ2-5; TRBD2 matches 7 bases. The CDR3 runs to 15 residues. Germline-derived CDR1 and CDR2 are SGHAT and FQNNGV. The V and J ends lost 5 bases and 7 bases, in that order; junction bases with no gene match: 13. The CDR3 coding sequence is TGTGCCAGCAGCCCCGAAGTCGGGGGGTTTGCGACCCAGTACTTC. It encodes CASSPEVGGFATQYF.

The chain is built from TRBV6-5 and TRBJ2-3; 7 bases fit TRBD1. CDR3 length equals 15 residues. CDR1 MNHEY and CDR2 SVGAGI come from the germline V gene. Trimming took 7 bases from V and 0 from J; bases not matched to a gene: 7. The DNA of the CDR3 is TGTGCCAGCACCCAAAGGGGGCTGAGCACAGATACGCAGTATTTT. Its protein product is CASTQRGLSTDTQYF.

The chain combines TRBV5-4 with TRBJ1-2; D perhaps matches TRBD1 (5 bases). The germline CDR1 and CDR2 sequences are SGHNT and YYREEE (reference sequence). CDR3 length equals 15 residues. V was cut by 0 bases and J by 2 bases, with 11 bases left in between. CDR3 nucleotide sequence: TGTGCCAGCAGCTTGGTTTCAGCAGGGAACTATGGCTACACCTTC. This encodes CASSLVSAGNYGYTF.

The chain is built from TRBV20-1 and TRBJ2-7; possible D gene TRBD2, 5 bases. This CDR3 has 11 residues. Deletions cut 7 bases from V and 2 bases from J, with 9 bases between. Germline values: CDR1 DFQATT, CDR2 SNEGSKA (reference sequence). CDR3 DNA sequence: TGCAGTGTGTGGGAGCCCTACGAGCAGTACTTC. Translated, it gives CSVWEPYEQYF.

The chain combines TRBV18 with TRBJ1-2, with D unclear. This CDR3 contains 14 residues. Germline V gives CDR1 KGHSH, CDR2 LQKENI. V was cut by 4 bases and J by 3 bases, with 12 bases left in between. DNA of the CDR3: TGTGCCAGCTCACTTCAGTCCGAGGACTATGGCTACACCTTC. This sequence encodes CASSLQSEDYGYTF.

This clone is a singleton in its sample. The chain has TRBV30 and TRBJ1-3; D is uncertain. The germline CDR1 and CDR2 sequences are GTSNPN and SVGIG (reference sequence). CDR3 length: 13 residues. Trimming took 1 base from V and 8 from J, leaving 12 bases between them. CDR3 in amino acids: CAWSAGSEDTIYF. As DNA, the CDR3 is TGTGCCTGGAGTGCCGGGTCTGAGGACACCATATATTTT.

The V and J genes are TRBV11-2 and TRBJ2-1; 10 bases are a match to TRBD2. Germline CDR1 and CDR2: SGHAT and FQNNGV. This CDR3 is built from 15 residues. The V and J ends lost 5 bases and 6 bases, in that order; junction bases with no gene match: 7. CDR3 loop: CASSHYGTSANEQFF. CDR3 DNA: TGTGCCAGCAGCCATTATGGGACTAGCGCCAATGAGCAGTTCTTC.

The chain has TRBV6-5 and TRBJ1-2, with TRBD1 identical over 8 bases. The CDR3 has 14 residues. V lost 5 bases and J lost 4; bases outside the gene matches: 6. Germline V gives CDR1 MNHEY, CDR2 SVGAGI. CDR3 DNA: TGTGCCAGCAGTAACCGGGACAGGATCTATGGCTACACCTTC. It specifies CASSNRDRIYGYTF.

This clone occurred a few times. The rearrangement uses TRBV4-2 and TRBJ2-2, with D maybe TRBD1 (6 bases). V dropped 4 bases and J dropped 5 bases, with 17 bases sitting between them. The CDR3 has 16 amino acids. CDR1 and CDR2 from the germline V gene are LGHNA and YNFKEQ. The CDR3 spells CASSRVQGLETGELFF. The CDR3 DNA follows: TGTGCCAGCAGCCGAGTCCAGGGGCTTGAGACCGGGGAGCTGTTTTTT.

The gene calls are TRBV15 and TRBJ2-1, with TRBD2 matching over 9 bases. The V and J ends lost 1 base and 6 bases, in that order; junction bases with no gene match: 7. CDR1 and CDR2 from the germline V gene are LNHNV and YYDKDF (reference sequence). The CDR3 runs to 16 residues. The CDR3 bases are TGTGCCACCAGCAGAGTAATCGGCGGGAGGGCCAATGAGCAGTTCTTC. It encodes CATSRVIGGRANEQFF. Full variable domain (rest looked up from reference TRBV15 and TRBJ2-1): DAMVIQNPRYQVTQFGKPVTLSCSQTLNHNVMYWYQQKSSQAPKLLFHYYDKDFNNEADTPDNFQSRRPNTSFCFLDIRSPGLGDTAMYLCATSRVIGGRANEQFFGPGTRLTVL.

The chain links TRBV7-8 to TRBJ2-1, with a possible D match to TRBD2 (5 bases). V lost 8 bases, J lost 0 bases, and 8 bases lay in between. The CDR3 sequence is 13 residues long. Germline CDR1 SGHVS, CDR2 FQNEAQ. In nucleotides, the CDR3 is TGTGCCAGCGGGAGCGGCTCCTACAATGAGCAGTTCTTC. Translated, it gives CASGSGSYNEQFF.

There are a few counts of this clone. This CDR3 reads CASSNLGTGYSNQPQHF. CDR3 sequence (DNA): TGCGCCAGCAGCAACCTCGGGACAGGATATAGCAATCAGCCCCAGCATTTT. The chain has TRBV5-1 and TRBJ1-5, with 8 bases lining up with TRBD1. This CDR3 is built from 17 residues. V shed 4 bases, J shed 0 bases, and the junction held 9 bases outside the gene matches. The germline CDR1 and CDR2 sequences are SGHRS and YFSETQ. Full variable domain (remainder filled in from reference TRBV5-1 and TRBJ1-5): KAGVTQTPRYLIKTRGQQVTLSCSPISGHRSVSWYQQTPGQGLQFLFEYFSETQRNKGNFPGRFSGRQFSNSRSEMNVSTLELGDSALYLCASSNLGTGYSNQPQHFGDGTRLSIL.

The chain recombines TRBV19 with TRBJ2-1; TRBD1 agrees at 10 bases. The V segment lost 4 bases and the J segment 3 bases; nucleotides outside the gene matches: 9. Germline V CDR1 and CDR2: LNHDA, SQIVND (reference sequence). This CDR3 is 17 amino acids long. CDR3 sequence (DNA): TGTGCCAGTAGTACGACCCTACGGACAGGGGGCTACAATGAGCAGTTCTTC. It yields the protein CASSTTLRTGGYNEQFF.

CDR3 nucleotides: TGCGCCAGCAGCTTGGGACCTAAGATCGGGGAGCAGTACTTC. This sequence encodes CASSLGPKIGEQYF. The chain couples TRBV5-1 to TRBJ2-7; D remains ambiguous. The germline CDR1 and CDR2 sequences are SGHRS and YFSETQ. The CDR3 length is 14 residues. With 0 bases removed from V and 7 bases from J, the gap between germline ends came to 14 bases.

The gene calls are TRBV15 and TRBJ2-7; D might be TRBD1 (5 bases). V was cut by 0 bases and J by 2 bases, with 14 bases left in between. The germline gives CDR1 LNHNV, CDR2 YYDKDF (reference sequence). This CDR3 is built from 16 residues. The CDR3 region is CATSRDQGQGTYEQYF. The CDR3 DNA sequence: TGTGCCACCAGCAGAGATCAAGGGCAGGGAACCTACGAGCAGTACTTC.

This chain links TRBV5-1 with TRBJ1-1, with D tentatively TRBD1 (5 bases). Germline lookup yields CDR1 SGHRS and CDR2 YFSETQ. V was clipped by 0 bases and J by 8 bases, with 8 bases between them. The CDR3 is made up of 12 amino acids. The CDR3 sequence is CASSLDQGEAFF. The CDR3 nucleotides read TGCGCCAGCAGCTTGGATCAGGGAGAAGCTTTCTTT. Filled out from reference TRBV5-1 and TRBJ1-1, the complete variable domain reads KAGVTQTPRYLIKTRGQQVTLSCSPISGHRSVSWYQQTPGQGLQFLFEYFSETQRNKGNFPGRFSGRQFSNSRSEMNVSTLELGDSALYLCASSLDQGEAFFGQGTRLTVV.

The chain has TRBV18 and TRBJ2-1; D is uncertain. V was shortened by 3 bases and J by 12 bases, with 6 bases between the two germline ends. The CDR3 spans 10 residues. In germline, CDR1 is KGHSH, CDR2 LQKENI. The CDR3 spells CASSPTGQFF. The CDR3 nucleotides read TGTGCCAGCTCACCGACGGGGCAGTTCTTC.

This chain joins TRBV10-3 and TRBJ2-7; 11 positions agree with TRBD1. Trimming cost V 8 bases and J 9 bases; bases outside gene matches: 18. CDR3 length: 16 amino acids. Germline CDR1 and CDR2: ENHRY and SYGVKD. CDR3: CAIALQPGQGEEGQYF. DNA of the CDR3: TGTGCCATCGCCCTTCAGCCGGGACAGGGGGAAGAGGGGCAGTACTTC.

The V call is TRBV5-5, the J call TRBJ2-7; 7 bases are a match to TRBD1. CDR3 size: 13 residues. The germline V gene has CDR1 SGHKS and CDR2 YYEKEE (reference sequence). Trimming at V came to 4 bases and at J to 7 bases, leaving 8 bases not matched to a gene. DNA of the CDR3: TGTGCCAGCAGCGACGGGACAGCCCTTGAGCAGTACTTC. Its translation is CASSDGTALEQYF.

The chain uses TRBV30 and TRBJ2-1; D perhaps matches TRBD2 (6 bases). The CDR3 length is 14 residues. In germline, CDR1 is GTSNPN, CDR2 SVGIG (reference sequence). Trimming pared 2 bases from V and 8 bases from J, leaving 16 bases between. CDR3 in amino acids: CAWSRVAEVDEQFF. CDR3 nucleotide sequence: TGTGCCTGGAGTAGGGTAGCGGAAGTTGATGAGCAGTTCTTC. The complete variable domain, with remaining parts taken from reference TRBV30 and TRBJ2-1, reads SQTIHQWPATLVQPVGSPLSLECTVEGTSNPNLYWYRQAAGRGLQLLFYSVGIGQISSEVPQNLSASRPQDRQFILSSKKLLLSDSGFYLCAWSRVAEVDEQFFGPGTRLTVL.